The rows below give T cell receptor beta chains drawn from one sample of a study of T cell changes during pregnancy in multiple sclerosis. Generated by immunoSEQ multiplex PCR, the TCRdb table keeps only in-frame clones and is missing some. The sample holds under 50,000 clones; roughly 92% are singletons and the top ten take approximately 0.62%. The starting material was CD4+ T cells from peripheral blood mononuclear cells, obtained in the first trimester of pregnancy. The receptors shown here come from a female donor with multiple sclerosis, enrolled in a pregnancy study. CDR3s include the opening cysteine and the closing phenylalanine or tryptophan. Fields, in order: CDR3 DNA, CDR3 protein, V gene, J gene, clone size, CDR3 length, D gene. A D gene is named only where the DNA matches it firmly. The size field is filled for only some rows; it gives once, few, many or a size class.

TGTGCCAGCAGCTTAGGAGGGCAGAATTTCCAGCCCCAGCATTTT,CASSLGGQNFQPQHF,TRBV7-2,TRBJ1-5,-,15,-
TGTGCCAGCAGAGAAGCGGGGGGCTCCTACGAGCAGTACTTC,CASREAGGSYEQYF,TRBV6-5,TRBJ2-7,-,14,TRBD2
TGTGCCAGCAGCCCCGGGGACAGGTGGACCACCAATGAGCAGTTCTTC,CASSPGDRWTTNEQFF,TRBV11-3,TRBJ2-1,-,16,TRBD1
TGTGCCAGCAGCTTAAGACAGGGCCGGGGCACTGAAGCTTTCTTT,CASSLRQGRGTEAFF,TRBV11-2,TRBJ1-1,once,15,TRBD1
TGTGCCAGCACCATTGGGGGAGACGGAGCGGACTACTACAATGAGCAGTTCTTC,CASTIGGDGADYYNEQFF,TRBV9,TRBJ2-1,few,18,-
TGTGCCAGCAGCCAGGGGACGTCCAGAGGCTACACCTTC,CASSQGTSRGYTF,TRBV5-4,TRBJ1-2,-,13,-
TGTGCCAGCACCGACAGGGCGTTCAATCAGCCCCAGCATTTT,CASTDRAFNQPQHF,TRBV28,TRBJ1-5,-,14,TRBD1
TGTGCCAGCAGCTTAGGCGCCGGGGAGCTGTTTTTT,CASSLGAGELFF,TRBV7-9,TRBJ2-2,-,12,-
TGCGCCAGCAGCTTGGCCACCATGACAGGGGGCATAATCGACGAGCAGTACTTC,CASSLATMTGGIIDEQYF,TRBV5-1,TRBJ2-7,few,18,TRBD1
TGTGCCAGCAGCCACGGGGAGGGCTACACCTTC,CASSHGEGYTF,TRBV6-5,TRBJ1-2,once,11,-
TGTGCCAGCAGTGAACAGGACAGGGGAAGGGCTACCGGGGAGCTGTTTTTT,CASSEQDRGRATGELFF,TRBV25-1,TRBJ2-2,-,17,TRBD1
TGTGCCAGTACAAAAATGAACACTGAAGCTTTCTTT,CASTKMNTEAFF,TRBV19,TRBJ1-1,medium-sized,12,-
TGTGCCAGCTCCGGGGGTGGGACAGGACTTTACGAGCAGTACTTC,CASSGGGTGLYEQYF,TRBV2,TRBJ2-7,-,15,TRBD1
TGCAGTACCGCAGGAGATACGCAGTATTTT,CSTAGDTQYF,TRBV20-1,TRBJ2-3,-,10,-
TGTGCCAGCAAAGTGGGAGGGCGAATCGCCCAGTACTTC,CASKVGGRIAQYF,TRBV28,TRBJ2-5,-,13,TRBD2
TGTGCCAGCAGCCCGGGGGGGGTGACTAATGAAAAACTGTTTTTT,CASSPGGVTNEKLFF,TRBV7-9,TRBJ1-4,-,15,-
TGTGCCAGCACCGTACTGGGACTAGGCAGTGAGCAGTTCTTC,CASTVLGLGSEQFF,TRBV7-8,TRBJ2-1,-,14,TRBD2
TGTGCCAGCTCCGGGGGGTTGGCCAAAAACATTCAGTACTTC,CASSGGLAKNIQYF,TRBV18,TRBJ2-4,-,14,TRBD2
TGTGCCAGCAACCTAGGCGGAGACACCATATATTTT,CASNLGGDTIYF,TRBV6-6,TRBJ1-3,-,12,-
TGTGCCAGCAGTTACTCGAGGCACAGGAAAAATTCACCCCTCCACTTT,CASSYSRHRKNSPLHF,TRBV6-5,TRBJ1-6,-,16,-
TGTGCCAGCAGTTGGGGAATCTGGAGCGGGAGACGCACAGATACGCAGTATTTT,CASSWGIWSGRRTDTQYF,TRBV27,TRBJ2-3,-,18,TRBD2
TGTGCCAGCATCTACCCCGAAGGACAGGGTGATGGCTACACCTTC,CASIYPEGQGDGYTF,TRBV6-6,TRBJ1-2,-,15,TRBD1
TGCGCCAGCAGCTTGGACCTAGGAGGCGAGACCCAGTACTTC,CASSLDLGGETQYF,TRBV5-1,TRBJ2-5,-,14,-
TGTGCCAGCAGTGTAGCGGGAGGGGTCGGTACGCAGTATTTT,CASSVAGGVGTQYF,TRBV2,TRBJ2-3,-,14,TRBD2
TGTGCCAGCAGTTTGGACTTCTTAGCCAAAAACATTCAGTACTTC,CASSLDFLAKNIQYF,TRBV28,TRBJ2-4,-,15,-
TGTGCCAGCAGGACCCGGAGTGAAAGCAATCAGCCCCAGCATTTT,CASRTRSESNQPQHF,TRBV2,TRBJ1-5,-,15,-
TGTGCCAGCAGCCAACTAGCTGGTGGCTACGAGCAGTACTTC,CASSQLAGGYEQYF,TRBV9,TRBJ2-7,-,14,-
TGTGCCAGCAGTGCTTACGACTTAGGTTCAGATACGCAGTATTTT,CASSAYDLGSDTQYF,TRBV6-5,TRBJ2-3,-,15,-
TGTGCCAGCAGCCGAGCTATCCAGGGGACAGATACGCAGTATTTT,CASSRAIQGTDTQYF,TRBV28,TRBJ2-3,-,15,-
TGTGCCAGCAGCCCATCCGGGAGACTTCATCCAGGGGGTTCCTACGAGCAGTACTTC,CASSPSGRLHPGGSYEQYF,TRBV14,TRBJ2-7,-,19,-
TGTGCCAGCAGCTACGACAGGGCCTCACCGGGGACTGAAGCTTTCTTT,CASSYDRASPGTEAFF,TRBV7-8,TRBJ1-1,-,16,TRBD1
TGTGCCAGCAGCTTGGTAGGGACAGGGGGCAAAGGCGGGGAGCTGTTTTTT,CASSLVGTGGKGGELFF,TRBV5-6,TRBJ2-2,-,17,TRBD1
TGTGCCAGCAGCGGGGGGTCTGGAAACACCATATATTTT,CASSGGSGNTIYF,TRBV6-5,TRBJ1-3,-,13,-
TGTGCCAGCAGTTTGGTAGGGGGCTCCTACAATGAGCAGTTCTTC,CASSLVGGSYNEQFF,TRBV27,TRBJ2-1,once,15,-
TGCGCCAGCAGCTTGGCGTTCACCGGAGCGGGAGTACCAAATGAGCAGTTCTTC,CASSLAFTGAGVPNEQFF,TRBV5-1,TRBJ2-1,-,18,TRBD2
TGTGCCAGTAGTCACAGGACTAGCGGAGTCACCGGGGAGCTGTTTTTT,CASSHRTSGVTGELFF,TRBV19,TRBJ2-2,-,16,TRBD2
TGCGCCAGCAGCTTGTTATCCCAGGGGGCTGTATCCGGGGAGCTGTTTTTT,CASSLLSQGAVSGELFF,TRBV5-1,TRBJ2-2,-,17,TRBD1
TGTGCTAGTGGTTGGGGCGGCAGCAATCAGCCCCAGCATTTT,CASGWGGSNQPQHF,TRBV12-5,TRBJ1-5,-,14,-
TGTGCCAGCAGCTTACGCCAGGGGGGCTCTAGCACAGATACGCAGTATTTT,CASSLRQGGSSTDTQYF,TRBV7-9,TRBJ2-3,-,17,-
TGTGCCAGCAGTTACAGGGGAACTTATGGCTACACCTTC,CASSYRGTYGYTF,TRBV28,TRBJ1-2,-,13,TRBD1
TGTGCCAGCAGCTCCCCCAGTATGGGAGCGGGAGGGCCCGGGGAGCTGTTTTTT,CASSSPSMGAGGPGELFF,TRBV5-4,TRBJ2-2,once,18,TRBD2